A single sample gave rise to the 31 T cell receptor beta chains below, sequenced in a study of blood T cell repertoires in COVID-19. Produced via immunoSEQ multiplex PCR; TCRdb's table is partial and in-frame only. This sample has about 60,000 clones, with approximately 89% found just once. Sequenced input: peripheral blood. The receptors here all came from a human donor in a cohort sampled during active COVID-19.

Ten or more counts support this clone. The rearrangement links TRBV5-6 to TRBJ1-2; a possible D gene is TRBD1 (5 bases). Per the germline V gene, CDR1 is SGHDT and CDR2 is YYEEEE. CDR3 length: 17 residues. Trimming cost V 4 bases and J 0 bases, with 19 bases left between them. The CDR3 region has the DNA TGTGCCAGCAGCCTTGACAGAGAACCACTTACTAACTATGGCTACACCTTC. This sequence encodes CASSLDREPLTNYGYTF.

Notes on this clone: One junction end disagrees with the germline gene, perhaps due to a read error. J is TRBJ1-1 and V is TRBV25-1, with TRBD1 matching over 7 bases. The germline gives CDR1 MGHDK, CDR2 SYGVNS. The CDR3 totals 13 residues. CDR3 loop: CASRDRAGTEAFF. DNA for the CDR3: TGTGCCAGCCGTGACAGGGCAGGTACTGAAGCTTTCTTT. Based on the CDR3 plus reference TRBV25-1 and TRBJ1-1, the full variable domain is EADIYQTPRYLVIGTGKKITLECSQTMGHDKMYWYQQDPGMELHLIHYSYGVNSTEKGDLSSESTVSRIRTEHFPLTLESARPSHTSQYLCASRDRAGTEAFFGQGTRLTVV.

J is TRBJ1-2 and V is TRBV12-3 or TRBV12-4; 7 bases align to TRBD1. V was pared by 6 bases and J by 9 bases, with 10 bases of the junction left unmatched. The CDR3 runs 13 residues. The DNA of the CDR3 is TGTGCCAGCAGGCTAGGGGGCAGTCTTAGCTACACCTTC. The encoded protein is CASRLGGSLSYTF.

The chain is built from TRBV7-2 and TRBJ2-7, with no clear D. Looked up from germline, CDR1 is SGHTA and CDR2 is FQGNSA. Trimming left V 0 bases short and J 6 bases short, with 12 bases between. CDR3 length: 14 residues. The CDR3 reads CASSLALSGREQYF. CDR3 coding DNA: TGTGCCAGCAGCTTAGCGCTCTCGGGTCGCGAGCAGTACTTC. Full variable domain (remainder filled in from reference TRBV7-2 and TRBJ2-7): GAGVSQSPSNKVTEKGKDVELRCDPISGHTALYWYRQSLGQGLEFLIYFQGNSAPDKSGLPSDRFSAERTGGSVSTLTIQRTQQEDSAVYLCASSLALSGREQYFGPGTRLTVT.

The V and J genes are TRBV18 and TRBJ2-3, with a tentative D call TRBD1 (6 bases). Germline lookup yields CDR1 KGHSH and CDR2 LQKENI. This CDR3 region has 17 residues. With 4 bases removed from V and 0 bases from J, the gap between germline ends came to 17 bases. The CDR3, as DNA: TGTGCCAGCTCACTCTTCAGCCAGGGGCAGAGCACAGATACGCAGTATTTT. Translation gives CASSLFSQGQSTDTQYF.

This chain joins TRBV3-1 (or the pseudogene TRBV3-2) and TRBJ2-1; 10 bases line up with TRBD2. Germline values: CDR1 LGHDT, CDR2 YNNKEL (reference sequence). The trim removed 1 base at V and 0 bases at J, leaving 3 bases unmatched. The CDR3 spans 17 residues. As DNA, the CDR3 is TGTGCCAGCAGCCAAGGTAGCGGGGGGCACTCCTACAATGAGCAGTTCTTC. It translates to CASSQGSGGHSYNEQFF.

This rearrangement joins TRBV7-9 to TRBJ2-7; 9 bases match TRBD1. Trimming cost V 10 bases and J 1 base; bases outside gene matches: 2. The germline V gene has CDR1 SEHNR and CDR2 FQNEAQ (reference sequence). The CDR3 spans 12 residues. In nucleotides, the CDR3 is TGTGCCACCGGGACAGGGTCCTACGAGCAGTACTTC. It encodes CATGTGSYEQYF.

The rearrangement joins TRBV10-1 to TRBJ1-2, with D unclear. Germline values: CDR1 WNHNN, CDR2 SYGVQD (reference sequence). The CDR3 has 14 amino acids. V lost 7 bases and J 1 base, leaving 13 bases between the germline ends. This CDR3 reads CASKARFSNYGYTF. The DNA for the CDR3 is TGCGCCAGCAAGGCCAGGTTCAGTAACTATGGCTACACCTTC.

V is TRBV28 and J is TRBJ1-2; TRBD1 aligns across 9 bases. Trimming took 5 bases from V and 7 from J; bases not matched to a gene: 11. CDR3 size: 15 residues. The germline V gene has CDR1 MDHEN and CDR2 SYDVKM. CDR3 nucleotide sequence: TGTGCCAGCAGTCCACGGACAGGGGCCGAAGGTGGCTACACCTTC. It is translated as CASSPRTGAEGGYTF.

This clone appeared a single time. V and J are TRBV28 and TRBJ2-2; TRBD1 aligns across 8 bases. The germline V gene encodes CDR1 MDHEN and CDR2 SYDVKM. The CDR3 sequence is 15 residues long. V dropped 6 bases and J dropped 5; count of bases not matched to a gene: 8. CDR3 nucleotide sequence: TGTGCCAGCAGCAGCGGACAGGGCTTAACCGGGGAGCTGTTTTTT. This encodes CASSSGQGLTGELFF.

V and J are TRBV13 and TRBJ2-1; the D is unclear. There are 15 residues in the CDR3. V lost 5 bases, J lost 0 bases, and 11 bases lay in between. CDR1 is PRHDT, CDR2 FYEKMQ, per germline (reference sequence). The CDR3 protein is CASSPRPGSYNEQFF. The CDR3, as DNA: TGTGCCAGCAGCCCACGACCAGGCTCCTACAATGAGCAGTTCTTC.

The chain links TRBV7-8 to TRBJ1-4, with D possibly matching TRBD1 (6 bases). Per the germline V gene, CDR1 is SGHVS and CDR2 is FQNEAQ. Trimming stripped 4 bases from V and 5 bases from J, with 11 bases between. The CDR3 consists of 14 residues. The CDR3 sequence is CASSSDRSNEKLFF. The CDR3 DNA sequence: TGTGCCAGCAGCTCGGACAGATCGAATGAAAAACTGTTTTTT.

This chain uses TRBV5-8 with TRBJ2-3; tentatively, D is TRBD2 (7 bases). V was shortened by 2 bases and J by 2 bases, with 24 bases between the two germline ends. The CDR3 is 19 residues long. Looked up from germline, CDR1 is SGHTS and CDR2 is YDEGEE. CDR3 region: CASSFTGTTISTHTDTQYF. CDR3 nucleotide sequence: TGTGCCAGCAGCTTCACAGGGACTACTATAAGCACCCACACAGATACGCAGTATTTT.

The V call is TRBV18, the J call TRBJ2-2; the match to TRBD2 covers 7 bases. The V and J ends lost 5 bases and 7 bases, in that order; junction bases with no gene match: 1. Germline loops: CDR1 KGHSH, CDR2 LQKENI. The CDR3 is 12 amino acids. The CDR3 DNA sequence: TGTGCCAGCTCATCGGGAGGCGGGGAGCTGTTTTTT. This gives the protein CASSSGGGELFF.

This clone was seen more than once but under ten times. This rearrangement joins TRBV12-3 or TRBV12-4 to TRBJ2-2; D unclear. The CDR3 spans 13 residues. Trimming shortened V by 6 bases and J by 1 base, and 6 bases separated the two germline ends. CDR3 sequence (DNA): TGTGCCAGCAGGAGAGGGAACACCGGGGAGCTGTTTTTT. This encodes CASRRGNTGELFF.

The chain employs TRBV7-9 and TRBJ1-4; D may be TRBD1 (6 bases). The CDR3 has 13 residues. Trimming left V 6 bases short and J 5 bases short, with 10 bases between. Germline loops: CDR1 SEHNR, CDR2 FQNEAQ (reference sequence). CDR3 DNA: TGTGCCAGCAGTTCTGACAGGAATGAAAAACTGTTTTTT. It encodes CASSSDRNEKLFF.

J is TRBJ1-5 and V is TRBV15; tentatively, D is TRBD1 (5 bases). Trimming left V 0 bases short and J 4 bases short, with 7 bases between. The CDR3 covers 14 residues. Germline lookup yields CDR1 LNHNV and CDR2 YYDKDF (reference sequence). CDR3 in DNA: TGTGCCACCAGCAGAGATCGGGGGAATCAGCCCCAGCATTTT. This gives the protein CATSRDRGNQPQHF.

The chain joins TRBV5-8 to TRBJ2-7; maybe TRBD1 (5 bases). The CDR3 is 13 residues long. The germline V gene has CDR1 SGHTS and CDR2 YDEGEE. Trimming removed 2 bases at V and 5 bases at J, with 11 bases between. The CDR3 loop reads CASSFQGFHEQYF. CDR3 coding DNA: TGTGCCAGCAGCTTCCAGGGATTCCACGAGCAGTACTTC.

The chain has TRBV12-5 and TRBJ1-1, with D possibly matching TRBD1 (6 bases). The V end was cut by 7 bases, the J end by 1 base, with 13 bases between. Per germline, CDR1 LGHNT and CDR2 FRNRAP. This CDR3 spans 14 amino acids. Written as DNA, the CDR3 is TGTGCTAGTGCCTACAGGGCTGGGAACACTGAAGCTTTCTTT. As protein: CASAYRAGNTEAFF.

The chain employs TRBV24-1 and TRBJ2-7; D is possibly TRBD1 (5 bases). This CDR3 has 14 amino acids. Trimming stripped 5 bases from V and 1 base from J, with 11 bases between. In germline, CDR1 is KGHDR, CDR2 SFDVKD. For the CDR3, the DNA is TGTGCCACCAGTGGAGTGAAGGGGTCCTACGAGCAGTACTTC. Residues: CATSGVKGSYEQYF.

The chain joins TRBV5-8 to TRBJ1-4; D remains ambiguous. With 1 base removed from V and 8 bases from J, the gap between germline ends came to 9 bases. The CDR3 sequence is 13 residues long. Germline CDR1 is SGHTS and CDR2 is YDEGEE. The CDR3 DNA reads as TGTGCCAGCAGCTTGAGAATCCAGGAAAAACTGTTTTTT. It is translated as CASSLRIQEKLFF.

V is TRBV3-1 (or the pseudogene TRBV3-2) and J is TRBJ1-2; possible D gene TRBD1, 6 bases. The CDR3 sequence is 14 residues long. CDR1 and CDR2 (germline): LGHDT, YNNKEL (reference sequence). V dropped 2 bases and J dropped 8 bases, with 15 bases sitting between them. The CDR3 spells CASSQSQGWGGYTF. The CDR3 bases are TGTGCCAGCAGCCAATCGCAGGGGTGGGGAGGCTACACCTTC.

The rearrangement joins TRBV6-5 to TRBJ2-7; possible D gene TRBD1, 5 bases. V was cut by 10 bases and J by 1 base, with 11 bases left in between. The germline V gene encodes CDR1 MNHEY and CDR2 SVGAGI. The CDR3 totals 12 residues. Written as DNA, the CDR3 is TGTGCCACCACAGGCAATTCCTACGAGCAGTACTTC. This sequence encodes CATTGNSYEQYF.

The J gene is TRBJ1-1, the V gene TRBV29-1; D is undetermined. The CDR3 is 11 residues long. Trimming shortened V by 5 bases and J by 0 bases, and 4 bases separated the two germline ends. CDR1 is SQVTM, CDR2 ANQGSEA, per germline. CDR3 region: CSVQMNTEAFF. CDR3 in DNA: TGCAGCGTTCAGATGAACACTGAAGCTTTCTTT.

The rearrangement uses TRBV6-6 and TRBJ2-1; TRBD2 aligns across 7 bases. This CDR3 has 15 amino acids. In germline, CDR1 is MNHNY, CDR2 SVGAGI (reference sequence). V was pared by 6 bases and J by 8 bases, with 13 bases of the junction left unmatched. The CDR3 sequence: CASSLPGGSDYEQFF. The CDR3, as DNA: TGTGCCAGCAGCCTCCCCGGCGGGAGCGACTATGAGCAGTTCTTC.

The gene calls are TRBV7-9 and TRBJ1-2; the D gene is possibly TRBD1 (5 bases). Trimming removed 3 bases from V and 8 bases from J, with 13 bases in between. This CDR3 region has 13 residues. Germline CDR1 reads SEHNR; CDR2 reads FQNEAQ (reference sequence). CDR3 coding DNA: TGTGCCAGCAGCTTCTTGGGGCCGCGAGGCTACACCTTC. Residues: CASSFLGPRGYTF.

The chain joins TRBV7-6 to TRBJ2-4; 9 bases map to TRBD1. From germline, CDR1 is SGHVS and CDR2 FNYEAQ. J gave up 9 bases and V 5 bases, and 5 bases lay outside the gene matches. The CDR3 consists of 13 residues. This CDR3 is CASSPTGGSIQYF. The CDR3, as DNA: TGTGCCAGCAGCCCGACAGGGGGAAGCATTCAGTACTTC.

The V gene is TRBV5-6, the J gene TRBJ2-5; TRBD1 might be the D (6 bases). The germline CDR1 and CDR2 sequences are SGHDT and YYEEEE. Trimming removed 2 bases at V and 2 bases at J, with 10 bases between. There are 14 residues in the CDR3. This CDR3 reads CASSLTGLQETQYF. CDR3 bases: TGTGCCAGCAGCTTAACAGGGTTACAAGAGACCCAGTACTTC. The variable domain in full, completed from reference TRBV5-6 and TRBJ2-5, reads DAGVTQSPTHLIKTRGQQVTLRCSPKSGHDTVSWYQQALGQGPQFIFQYYEEEERQRGNFPDRFSGHQFPNYSSELNVNALLLGDSALYLCASSLTGLQETQYFGPGTRLLVL.

In this sample, this clone turned up a few times. The rearrangement links TRBV29-1 to TRBJ1-1, with D possibly being TRBD1 (5 bases). CDR1 is SQVTM and CDR2 is ANQGSEA in the germline V gene. The CDR3 has 14 residues. Trimming shortened V by 4 bases and J by 5 bases, and 17 bases separated the two germline ends. The CDR3 reads CSVARDPSGTEAFF. DNA of the CDR3: TGCAGCGTTGCCCGGGACCCTAGCGGGACTGAAGCTTTCTTT.

The chain combines TRBV7-2 with TRBJ2-6; no firm D call. The CDR3 has 16 residues. Trimming left V 1 base short and J 0 bases short, with 7 bases between. CDR1 is SGHTA and CDR2 is FQGNSA in the germline V gene. The CDR3 DNA is TGTGCCAGCAGCTTAGGCGGATCCTCTGGGGCCAACGTCCTGACTTTC. This translates into CASSLGGSSGANVLTF.

The V and J genes are TRBV28 and TRBJ1-3, with no clear D. V was clipped by 4 bases and J by 0 bases, with 4 bases between them. Germline lookup yields CDR1 MDHEN and CDR2 SYDVKM. The CDR3 length is 13 residues. The CDR3 sequence is CASSSISGNTIYF. The DNA of the CDR3 is TGTGCCAGCAGTTCCATCTCTGGAAACACCATATATTTT.